This entry lists 17 T cell receptor beta chains sequenced from one sample in a study of early stage breast cancer tumors. Sequencing was performed with immunoSEQ multiplex PCR; in TCRdb, only in-frame clones are kept and a portion is missing. The sample includes about 72,000 clones, 65% to 85% seen only once; the top ten take approximately 3.7%. The sequenced sample was blood. The receptors were gathered from a person aged 60 to 70 with breast cancer.

This sequence joins TRBV5-4 and TRBJ2-6, with 9 bases matching TRBD2. Losses at the gene ends were 6 bases for V and 4 bases for J; bases not matched to a gene: 5. The CDR3 consists of 15 residues. Germline V gives CDR1 SGHNT, CDR2 YYREEE (reference sequence). CDR3 nucleotides: TGTGCCAGCACAGCGGGAGGACAGGGGGCCAACGTCCTGACTTTC. This encodes CASTAGGQGANVLTF.

The chain couples TRBV19 to TRBJ1-2, with 7 bases aligning to TRBD1. With 3 bases clipped from V and 5 bases from J, the junction kept 6 bases outside the gene matches. The CDR3 extends over 14 amino acids. CDR1 LNHDA and CDR2 SQIVND come from the germline V gene (reference sequence). CDR3 nucleotides: TGTGCCAGTAGTATGACCGGGACAGAGTATGGCTACACCTTC. It translates to CASSMTGTEYGYTF.

The V call is TRBV18, the J call TRBJ1-2, with TRBD1 matching over 7 bases. The V and J ends lost 3 bases and 6 bases, in that order; junction bases with no gene match: 10. The CDR3 totals 15 residues. Germline assignment: CDR1 KGHSH and CDR2 LQKENI. The CDR3 bases are TGTGCCAGCTCACCGACAGGGACGGCCACCGATGGCTACACCTTC. Translated: CASSPTGTATDGYTF.

The chain employs TRBV5-1 and TRBJ1-6; D ambiguous. The CDR3 has 14 amino acids. CDR1 is SGHRS and CDR2 is YFSETQ in the germline V gene. V was clipped by 0 bases and J by 9 bases, with 10 bases between them. The CDR3 spells CASSLEVESSPLHF. The DNA for the CDR3 is TGCGCCAGCAGCTTGGAGGTGGAATCTTCACCCCTCCACTTT. The full variable domain, its missing parts supplied by reference TRBV5-1 and TRBJ1-6, is KAGVTQTPRYLIKTRGQQVTLSCSPISGHRSVSWYQQTPGQGLQFLFEYFSETQRNKGNFPGRFSGRQFSNSRSEMNVSTLELGDSALYLCASSLEVESSPLHFGNGTRLTVT.

This chain joins TRBV6-6 and TRBJ2-3; 11 bases are shared with TRBD2. Germline V gene sequence: CDR1 MNHNY, CDR2 SVGAGI (reference sequence). The CDR3 sequence is 16 residues long. Trimming removed 6 bases from V and 5 bases from J; junction bases left unmatched: 10. The CDR3 reads CASSGDTLAGGDTQYF. The DNA for the CDR3 is TGTGCCAGCAGCGGAGACACCCTAGCGGGAGGAGATACGCAGTATTTT.

This chain uses TRBV19 with TRBJ1-1; D is undetermined. The CDR3 contains 14 residues. Trimming removed 6 bases from V and 6 bases from J, with 17 bases in between. Germline assignment: CDR1 LNHDA and CDR2 SQIVND (reference sequence). The CDR3, as DNA: TGTGCCAGTAGGGAGACCCCGGGTTACCCTGAAGCTTTCTTT. Its protein is CASRETPGYPEAFF.

The V call is TRBV2, the J call TRBJ2-7; 8 bases fit TRBD1. Germline CDR1 SNHLY, CDR2 FYNNEI. The CDR3 loop spans 13 amino acids. J gave up 4 bases and V 7 bases, and 6 bases lay outside the gene matches. CDR3 amino acids: CASTTGGRYEQYF. CDR3 DNA sequence: TGTGCCAGCACCACAGGGGGACGTTACGAGCAGTACTTC.

This clone was recorded only once. This chain links TRBV15 with TRBJ1-5, with 8 positions matching TRBD1. Germline lookup yields CDR1 LNHNV and CDR2 YYDKDF (reference sequence). After removal of 3 bases from V and 5 bases from J, the junction contained 6 bases not matched to a gene. This CDR3 is 15 amino acids long. For the CDR3, the DNA is TGTGCCACCAGCAGGGACAGGGTAGGCCATCAGCCCCAGCATTTT. It translates to CATSRDRVGHQPQHF.

The V gene is TRBV5-1, the J gene TRBJ1-2, with D uncertain. Per germline, CDR1 SGHRS and CDR2 YFSETQ. V dropped 0 bases and J dropped 4 bases, with 7 bases sitting between them. The CDR3 is 13 residues long. As DNA, the CDR3 is TGCGCCAGCAGCTTGGGGGCAGCCTATGGCTACACCTTC. This codes for CASSLGAAYGYTF.

The chain is built from TRBV7-9 and TRBJ1-5; TRBD1 aligns across 7 bases. Germline V gives CDR1 SEHNR, CDR2 FQNEAQ (reference sequence). Germline trimming cut 9 bases from V and 0 bases from J; bases unmatched to any gene: 8. This CDR3 contains 15 residues. CDR3 protein: CASSIGTASNQPQHF. CDR3 bases: TGTGCCAGTTCGATCGGGACAGCTAGCAATCAGCCCCAGCATTTT.

The chain employs TRBV7-3 and TRBJ1-1, with 9 bases fitting TRBD1. This CDR3 is 18 amino acids long. CDR1 is SGHTA, CDR2 FQGTGA, per germline. V gave up 1 base and J gave up 1 base; unmatched junction bases: 10. CDR3 nucleotides: TGTGCCAGCAGCTTAAACCCTCCAGGGACAGGGACGAACACTGAAGCTTTCTTT. Its translation: CASSLNPPGTGTNTEAFF.

This clone was observed a single time. The chain uses TRBV5-6 and TRBJ2-7; D ambiguous. The CDR3 sequence is 15 residues long. The ends were cut back, 4 bases at V and 1 base at J, with 15 bases in the middle. CDR1 SGHDT and CDR2 YYEEEE come from the germline V gene. CDR3 bases: TGTGCCAGCAGCCGGGCGGAGATTGGTTCCTACGAGCAGTACTTC. This gives the protein CASSRAEIGSYEQYF.

For this clone: At one boundary the junction diverges from the germline segment, which might be a read error. As DNA, the CDR3 is TGTGCCAGCTCACCTGAGGGACAGGGGTTGAATTTT. Translated, it gives CASSPEGQGLNF. The chain joins TRBV18 to TRBJ1-5; TRBD1 matches at 10 bases. CDR1 KGHSH and CDR2 LQKENI come from the germline V gene. This CDR3 has 12 residues.

The chain combines TRBV5-5 with TRBJ2-3; 9 bases are shared with TRBD1. CDR1 and CDR2 from the germline V gene are SGHKS and YYEKEE (reference sequence). The CDR3 sequence is 16 residues long. V was clipped by 1 base and J by 6 bases; unmatched bases: 9. Here the CDR3 reads CASSLPQGALLDTQYF. CDR3 DNA sequence: TGTGCCAGCAGCTTGCCACAGGGGGCTCTACTCGATACGCAGTATTTT.

The rearrangement links TRBV6-5 to TRBJ2-7; the D gene is possibly TRBD2 (5 bases). The germline V gene encodes CDR1 MNHEY and CDR2 SVGAGI. This CDR3 region has 13 residues. Trimming left V 5 bases short and J 5 bases short, with 13 bases between. The CDR3 nucleotides read TGTGCCAGCAGTCCCCCATGGGGAGACGAGCAGTACTTC. Translating gives CASSPPWGDEQYF.

The J gene is TRBJ2-1, the V gene TRBV5-6; 11 nucleotides line up with TRBD2. Trimming at V came to 0 bases and at J to 4 bases, leaving 6 bases not matched to a gene. CDR1 SGHDT and CDR2 YYEEEE come from the germline V gene. The CDR3 totals 17 residues. The CDR3 here is CASSLVTSGIAYNEQFF. The CDR3 bases are TGTGCCAGCAGCTTGGTGACTAGCGGGATTGCATACAATGAGCAGTTCTTC.

The CDR3 DNA reads TGTGCCAGCAGCCCCCGAACGGGACAGGGAGCGCCTAATGAAAAACTGTTTTTT. Its translation is CASSPRTGQGAPNEKLFF. The chain recombines TRBV14 with TRBJ1-4; TRBD1 matches 9 bases. CDR1 and CDR2 from the germline V gene are SGHDN and FVKESK. V trimming: 4 bases; J trimming: 3 bases; junction bases outside the gene matches: 12. The CDR3 consists of 18 residues.